This entry lists 15 T cell receptor beta chains sequenced from one sample in a study of CD8+CD57+ T cells in acquired aplastic anemia. Genomic DNA constituted the template upon which TCR beta VDJ and CDR3 profiling was performed. TCRdb redid the calling of the reads with MiXCR, one entry per CDR3 protein. The sample includes about 290,000 distinct CDR3 sequences, around three fifths of them seen just once. Before being chosen for sequencing, patients had shown CD8+CD57+ cell expansion by flow cytometry. The sequencing sample was made of sorted CD4+, CD8+, or CD8+CD57+ T cells (not recorded which) from PBMCs. These receptors originate from a human donor with aplastic anemia.

In its sample, this clonotype was seen many times. This chain links TRBV20-1 with TRBJ2-5, with TRBD1 matching 7 bases. Germline loops: CDR1 DFQATT, CDR2 SNEGSKA (reference sequence). There are 15 residues in the CDR3. V dropped 6 bases and J dropped 1; count of bases not matched to a gene: 11. This chain's CDR3 is CSAQGQAGRQETQYF. CDR3 bases: TGCAGTGCCCAAGGACAGGCAGGCCGCCAAGAGACCCAGTACTTC.

This clonotype has only a few counts. The CDR3 loop reads CASNVGTYNEQFF. The CDR3 bases are TGTGCCAGTAATGTAGGCACCTACAATGAGCAGTTCTTC. The V gene is TRBV19, the J gene TRBJ2-1; no definite D call. CDR1 is LNHDA and CDR2 is SQIVND in the germline V gene (reference sequence). This CDR3 has 13 amino acids. V lost 7 bases to trimming and J lost 2 bases, with 9 bases between them.

This clonotype was counted a few times. The chain combines TRBV9 with TRBJ2-7; maybe TRBD1 (7 bases). The CDR3 length is 13 residues. V dropped 4 bases and J dropped 5 bases, with 13 bases sitting between them. Germline loops: CDR1 SGDLS, CDR2 YYNGEE. CDR3 amino acids: CASSPGGRDEQYF. In DNA, the CDR3 is TGTGCCAGCAGCCCAGGGGGGCGCGACGAGCAGTACTTC.

A single count supports this clonotype. The rearrangement joins TRBV12-3 or TRBV12-4 to TRBJ2-7; D is possibly TRBD1 (6 bases). The CDR3 is 11 residues long. Trimming stripped 7 bases from V and 3 bases from J, with 7 bases between. The CDR3 is CASKGGYEQYF. CDR3 in DNA: TGTGCCAGCAAAGGGGGCTACGAGCAGTACTTC.

This chain connects TRBV19 to TRBJ2-3; TRBD1 matches at 9 bases. J was trimmed by 1 base and V by 10 bases; bases with no gene match: 3. There are 13 residues in the CDR3. Germline CDR1 and CDR2: LNHDA and SQIVND (reference sequence). CDR3 residues: CAIRQGGTDTQYF. CDR3 in DNA: TGTGCCATCAGACAGGGGGGCACAGATACGCAGTATTTT.

This clonotype was detected a few times. This rearrangement joins TRBV15 to TRBJ2-7; D is unresolved. V was pared by 4 bases and J by 2 bases, with 15 bases between. CDR3 length: 15 amino acids. The germline V gene encodes CDR1 LNHNV and CDR2 YYDKDF (reference sequence). The CDR3 protein is CATSTTLPAPYEQYF. The CDR3 DNA is TGTGCCACCAGCACTACGCTGCCGGCACCCTACGAGCAGTACTTC.

The rearrangement joins TRBV25-1 to TRBJ2-5; 10 nucleotides align to TRBD1. CDR3 length: 15 residues. The germline CDR1 and CDR2 sequences are MGHDK and SYGVNS. V lost 6 bases and J lost 5; bases outside the gene matches: 9. CDR3 bases: TGTGCCAGCAGCTTGAGGGGACAGGGGTCCGAGACCCAGTACTTC. Residues: CASSLRGQGSETQYF.

The V gene is TRBV29-1, the J gene TRBJ2-3; TRBD2 agrees at 7 bases. V gave up 4 bases and J gave up 2 bases; unmatched junction bases: 6. Germline CDR1 reads SQVTM; CDR2 reads ANQGSEA. This CDR3 has 14 amino acids. The CDR3 loop reads CSVGGGSITDTQYF. The CDR3 DNA follows: TGCAGCGTTGGTGGCGGGAGCATCACAGATACGCAGTATTTT.

The chain is built from TRBV29-1 and TRBJ2-7; D possibly matches TRBD1 or TRBD2 (5 bases each). This CDR3 contains 14 residues. Germline lookup yields CDR1 SQVTM and CDR2 ANQGSEA. V dropped 2 bases and J dropped 3 bases, with 14 bases sitting between them. The CDR3 bases are TGCAGCGTTGAATATGGGGGTCCCCTCTACGAGCAGTACTTC. As protein: CSVEYGGPLYEQYF.

This clonotype was recorded many times. The chain couples TRBV12-3 or TRBV12-4 to TRBJ2-1; weak D call: TRBD2 (7 bases). The CDR3 is made up of 17 amino acids. V shed 6 bases and J shed 0 bases, with 18 bases lying between them. CDR3 amino acids: CASSAKGGSSSYNEQFF. The CDR3 coding sequence is TGTGCCAGCAGCGCTAAGGGGGGGAGTAGCTCCTACAATGAGCAGTTCTTC.

The chain combines TRBV3-1 with TRBJ2-3; 8 nucleotides agree with TRBD1. V dropped 1 base and J dropped 6; count of bases not matched to a gene: 9. CDR1 LGHDT and CDR2 YNNKEL come from the germline V gene (reference sequence). The CDR3 sequence is 16 residues long. The CDR3 DNA follows: TGTGCCAGCAGCCAAGGGGACAGGAAATGGGTGGATACGCAGTATTTT. Residues: CASSQGDRKWVDTQYF.

The gene calls are TRBV24-1 and TRBJ2-3, with D perhaps given as TRBD1 or TRBD2 (5 bases each). The germline gives CDR1 KGHDR, CDR2 SFDVKD. The CDR3 consists of 14 residues. The ends were cut back, 5 bases at V and 6 bases at J, with 14 bases in the middle. The CDR3 DNA follows: TGTGCCACCAGTGGGAGGCAGGGAGTGGATACGCAGTATTTT. Translated, it gives CATSGRQGVDTQYF.

This clonotype was recorded many times. The CDR3 DNA follows: TGTGCCAGCAGCCAAGCCGGGGCAGGGGGCGGTTCACCCCTCCACTTT. Amino acids: CASSQAGAGGGSPLHF. The J gene is TRBJ1-6, the V gene TRBV3-1; 8 nucleotides agree with TRBD1. The ends lost 1 base at V and 9 bases at J; junction bases unmatched: 8. Germline V lookup: CDR1 LGHDT, CDR2 YNNKEL (reference sequence). The CDR3 contains 16 residues.

This chain links TRBV20-1 with TRBJ2-5; TRBD2 aligns across 9 bases. The germline gives CDR1 DFQATT, CDR2 SNEGSKA (reference sequence). The J segment lost 5 bases and the V segment lost 6 bases, leaving 13 bases of the junction unmatched. This CDR3 is 15 amino acids long. The CDR3: CSAGVLAGVGETQYF. DNA of the CDR3: TGCAGTGCAGGGGTTTTAGCGGGAGTGGGGGAGACCCAGTACTTC.

The chain carries TRBV9 and TRBJ1-4; perhaps TRBD1 as D (5 bases). Germline CDR1 SGDLS, CDR2 YYNGEE. Trimming took off 1 base at V and 8 bases at J, with 12 bases between the two ends. The CDR3 has 14 amino acids. The CDR3 reads CASSVNQGWEKLFF. DNA of the CDR3: TGTGCCAGCAGCGTAAATCAGGGTTGGGAAAAACTGTTTTTT. Complete variable domain (other parts from reference TRBV9 and TRBJ1-4): DSGVTQTPKHLITATGQRVTLRCSPRSGDLSVYWYQQSLDQGLQFLIQYYNGEERAKGNILERFSAQQFPDLHSELNLSSLELGDSALYFCASSVNQGWEKLFFGSGTQLSVL.